Listed below are T cell receptor beta chains from one sample, sequenced in a study of blood T cell repertoires in COVID-19. This table comes from immunoSEQ multiplex PCR, and its TCRdb copy is limited to in-frame clones, with some not included. The profile shows roughly 200,000 clones, roughly 85% of them singletons. Sequenced material: peripheral blood. Receptor source: a man aged 55 to 69 with acute or convalescent COVID-19. Each CDR3 is given with its conserved first and last residue. D genes are given only for firm matches. Rows give clone size only sometimes, using once, few, many, or a class for an expanded clone.

cdr3_length | clone_size | j_call | v_call | d_call | cdr3_aa | cdr3_nt
11 | NA | TRBJ1-1 | TRBV20-1 | TRBD1 | CRLDRDTEAFF | TGCAGGCTTGACAGGGACACTGAAGCTTTCTTT
14 | NA | TRBJ2-1 | TRBV5-1 | TRBD2 | CASSIAGGPHEQFF | TGCGCCAGCAGCATAGCGGGAGGGCCCCATGAGCAGTTCTTC
15 | NA | TRBJ2-7 | TRBV21-1 | NA | CASSKVGQGVYEQYF | TGTGCCAGCAGCAAAGTGGGACAGGGGGTTTACGAGCAGTACTTC
17 | NA | TRBJ2-1 | TRBV6-1 | TRBD2 | CASSERLAGGPSNEQFF | TGTGCCAGCAGTGAGCGACTAGCGGGAGGGCCAAGCAATGAGCAGTTCTTC
15 | once | TRBJ2-5 | TRBV10-3 | TRBD1 | CAISEGDRGGKTQYF | TGTGCCATCAGTGAGGGGGACAGGGGAGGAAAGACCCAGTACTTC
16 | NA | TRBJ2-3 | TRBV24-1 | TRBD2 | CATSGGAGGVTDTQYF | TGTGCCACCAGTGGAGGGGCGGGAGGGGTCACAGATACGCAGTATTTT
17 | once | TRBJ2-5 | TRBV11-2 | TRBD1 | CASSTSLGQGAPETQYF | TGTGCCAGCAGCACCTCCCTCGGACAGGGGGCCCCAGAGACCCAGTACTTC
13 | NA | TRBJ2-5 | TRBV27 | NA | CASSPGTQGTQYF | TGTGCCAGCAGCCCCGGGACTCAAGGGACCCAGTACTTC
13 | NA | TRBJ1-5 | TRBV9 | NA | CASSEQGSQPQHF | TGTGCCAGCAGCGAACAAGGGAGCCAGCCCCAGCATTTT
15 | NA | TRBJ1-5 | TRBV7-8 | TRBD1 | CASSGNRGRYQPQHF | TGTGCCAGCAGCGGGAACAGGGGAAGGTATCAGCCCCAGCATTTT
14 | NA | TRBJ1-6 | TRBV7-2 | NA | CASSPFGVESPLHF | TGTGCCAGCAGCCCCTTCGGGGTAGAGTCACCCCTCCACTTT
17 | NA | TRBJ1-5 | TRBV28 | NA | CASSHPMDRQYNQPQHF | TGTGCCAGCAGCCATCCGATGGACCGACAGTACAATCAGCCCCAGCATTTT
18 | NA | TRBJ2-6 | TRBV7-3 | NA | CASSLRPGSLSGANVLTF | TGTGCCAGCAGCTTACGTCCAGGGTCCCTCTCTGGGGCCAACGTCCTGACTTTC
11 | NA | TRBJ1-2 | TRBV7-9 | NA | CASSLGGGYTF | TGTGCCAGCAGCTTGGGGGGTGGCTACACCTTC
14 | NA | TRBJ2-5 | TRBV5-1 | NA | CASSFQGPLETQYF | TGCGCCAGCAGCTTCCAGGGCCCCCTGGAGACCCAGTACTTC